The source of this TCR beta chain is a study of CD8 T cells in Susac syndrome. The CDR3 extends over 14 amino acids. From germline, CDR1 is DFQATT and CDR2 SNEGSKA (reference sequence). V lost 3 bases and J 3 bases, leaving 14 bases between the germline ends. RNA amounts of 0.5 to 1 ug underwent reverse transcription with random hexamers. TCRdb re-derived calls from the immunoSEQ multiplex PCR reads in MiXCR, one entry per CDR3 protein. The repertoire includes approximately 100,000 distinct CDR3 sequences, around 94% of them detected once, and about 0.41% sits in the top ten. This receptor was obtained from a human donor with Susac syndrome. Sequencing used CD8+ T cells from PBMCs. V usage is TRBV20-1 and J usage is TRBJ1-1; tentative D call: TRBD1 (6 bases). The CDR3 loop is CSASLPGAYTEAFF. CDR3 sequence (DNA): TGCAGTGCTAGTTTACCAGGGGCGTACACTGAAGCTTTCTTT.